What follows are 27 T cell receptor beta chains derived from one specimen sequenced in a study of identical twins. TCRdb used MiXCR to reprocess the 5' RACE reads, holding one entry per CDR3 protein. In the table there are hundreds of thousands of distinct CDR3 sequences, 20% to 25% of which are singletons. In addition, the sample was reused for a study of yellow fever vaccine responses in identical twins.

The sequencing sample was made of CD4+ T cells sorted from blood. The receptors here all came from a woman aged 18-29 years in good health.

This clonotype was observed a handful of times. The chain joins TRBV3-1 to TRBJ1-1; 8 nucleotides match TRBD1. This CDR3 has 15 amino acids. V dropped 1 base and J dropped 0; count of bases not matched to a gene: 1. CDR1 is LGHDT and CDR2 is YNNKEL in the germline V gene (reference sequence). The CDR3 reads CASSQGTGLNTEAFF. As DNA, the CDR3 is TGTGCCAGCAGCCAAGGGACAGGGCTGAACACTGAAGCTTTCTTT.

V is TRBV7-9 and J is TRBJ1-5; D gene ambiguous. Per germline, CDR1 SEHNR and CDR2 FQNEAQ (reference sequence). Trimming removed 5 bases at V and 8 bases at J, with 19 bases between. The CDR3 runs 15 residues. Here the CDR3 DNA reads TGTGCCAGCAGCCCGACGGACCGGGCAAGGAAGCCCCAGCATTTT. This translates into CASSPTDRARKPQHF.

There are a few counts of this clonotype. V usage is TRBV10-2 and J usage is TRBJ2-7; 7 bases line up with TRBD1. Germline CDR1 is WSHSY and CDR2 is SAAADI. Trimming took 3 bases from V and 4 from J; bases not matched to a gene: 6. The CDR3 length is 14 residues. The CDR3: CASSDGTDFYEQYF. Written as DNA, the CDR3 is TGCGCCAGCAGTGACGGGACAGACTTTTACGAGCAGTACTTC.

The V gene is TRBV18, the J gene TRBJ2-5; no clear D gene. In germline, CDR1 is KGHSH, CDR2 LQKENI. This CDR3 comprises 16 residues. Trimming left V 6 bases short and J 5 bases short, with 22 bases between. CDR3 amino acids: CASSPFDSSLVETQYF. The DNA for the CDR3 is TGTGCCAGCTCCCCCTTCGATAGCTCGTTGGTGGAGACCCAGTACTTC.

The rearrangement uses TRBV7-9 and TRBJ1-4; a possible D gene is TRBD1 (6 bases). Trimming pared 4 bases from V and 7 bases from J, leaving 16 bases between. The germline V gene encodes CDR1 SEHNR and CDR2 FQNEAQ (reference sequence). The CDR3 loop spans 15 amino acids. The CDR3 is CASSWTGGAGEKLFF. The DNA of the CDR3 is TGTGCCAGCAGCTGGACTGGGGGGGCTGGTGAAAAACTGTTTTTT.

This clonotype showed up just a few times. The chain uses TRBV18 and TRBJ2-7; TRBD2 is a possible D gene (5 bases). The CDR3 is 15 amino acids. Germline assignment: CDR1 KGHSH and CDR2 LQKENI. V was clipped by 6 bases and J by 3 bases, with 18 bases between them. This CDR3 is CASSVLALDSYEQYF. The CDR3 region has the DNA TGTGCCAGCTCGGTGCTAGCACTTGATAGCTACGAGCAGTACTTC.

This chain uses TRBV2 with TRBJ2-1; 10 bases fit TRBD2. The CDR3 runs to 12 residues. The germline CDR1 and CDR2 sequences are SNHLY and FYNNEI. The trim removed 5 bases at V and 14 bases at J, leaving 6 bases unmatched. For the CDR3, the DNA is TGTGCCAGCAGTATAAGCGGGGGGGCGGAGTTCTTC. It encodes CASSISGGAEFF.

This clonotype appeared many times. This chain uses TRBV20-1 with TRBJ1-5; TRBD1 might be the D (5 bases). This CDR3 comprises 15 residues. The V gene lost 6 bases and the J gene lost 6 bases, with 21 bases spanning the gap. Germline V gives CDR1 DFQATT, CDR2 SNEGSKA (reference sequence). The CDR3 bases are TGCAGTGCCTCTCCGGCGGGGGTGCGGTTTCAGCCCCAGCATTTT. It yields the protein CSASPAGVRFQPQHF.

This clonotype was seen more than once but under ten times. The chain combines TRBV2 with TRBJ2-4, with unresolved D. CDR3 size: 19 residues. V gave up 6 bases and J gave up 0 bases, with 24 bases separating them. Per the germline V gene, CDR1 is SNHLY and CDR2 is FYNNEI. CDR3 sequence reads: CASSDRGWVPAGAKNIQYF. In DNA, the CDR3 is TGTGCCAGCAGCGATCGTGGTTGGGTCCCAGCCGGAGCCAAAAACATTCAGTACTTC.

There are a few counts of this clonotype. The rearrangement uses TRBV3-1 and TRBJ1-1; 8 bases fit TRBD1. Germline V lookup: CDR1 LGHDT, CDR2 YNNKEL (reference sequence). This CDR3 comprises 15 residues. V dropped 5 bases and J dropped 1; count of bases not matched to a gene: 6. The DNA of the CDR3 is TGTGCCAGCAGCTTTTTCGGGACAGGGAACACTGAAGCTTTCTTT. Residues: CASSFFGTGNTEAFF.

The rearrangement links TRBV6-5 to TRBJ1-4, with 9 bases matching TRBD1. Germline-derived CDR1 and CDR2 are MNHEY and SVGAGI. The CDR3 extends over 15 amino acids. Trimming cost V 0 bases and J 7 bases; bases outside gene matches: 3. CDR3: CASSYSGTGFEKLFF. In DNA, the CDR3 is TGTGCCAGCAGTTACTCAGGGACAGGGTTTGAAAAACTGTTTTTT.

This clonotype was seen a few times. The chain has TRBV9 and TRBJ2-7; D call uncertain. V was clipped by 0 bases and J by 3 bases, with 7 bases between them. The CDR3 sequence is 13 residues long. Germline CDR1 SGDLS, CDR2 YYNGEE. This CDR3 reads CASSVGTHYEQYF. As DNA, the CDR3 is TGTGCCAGCAGCGTAGGAACTCACTACGAGCAGTACTTC.

The sample holds a few counts of this clonotype. The chain combines TRBV6-5 with TRBJ1-1; D call uncertain. The V end lost 2 bases, the J end lost 4 bases, and 8 bases lay between the germline ends. Germline V gene sequence: CDR1 MNHEY, CDR2 SVGAGI. This CDR3 is built from 13 residues. Written as DNA, the CDR3 is TGTGCCAGCAGTTACGCCCACCCCACTGAAGCTTTCTTT. Protein sequence: CASSYAHPTEAFF.

The chain carries TRBV20-1 and TRBJ2-1; 9 bases map to TRBD2. This CDR3 has 18 amino acids. With V trimmed by 1 base and J by 0 bases, 10 bases remained unmatched. The V gene's germline CDR1 is DFQATT and CDR2 SNEGSKA (reference sequence). The CDR3 region is CSARVGLAGPSSYNEQFF. The CDR3 DNA reads as TGCAGTGCTAGAGTAGGGCTAGCGGGACCAAGCTCCTACAATGAGCAGTTCTTC.

This chain joins TRBV5-1 and TRBJ2-7; D gene uncertain. V shed 0 bases and J shed 3 bases, with 16 bases lying between them. Germline loops: CDR1 SGHRS, CDR2 YFSETQ. The CDR3 has 16 amino acids. As DNA, the CDR3 is TGCGCCAGCAGCTTGGCCGCTACCTCCCTCGGCTACGAGCAGTACTTC. It specifies CASSLAATSLGYEQYF.

The V and J genes are TRBV20-1 and TRBJ1-5; D gene unclear. V lost 6 bases and J 0 bases, leaving 9 bases between the germline ends. The CDR3 runs to 13 residues. CDR1 and CDR2 (germline): DFQATT, SNEGSKA (reference sequence). Here the CDR3 DNA reads TGCAGTGCAAAGAGTACTAGCAATCAGCCCCAGCATTTT. It is translated as CSAKSTSNQPQHF.

The table lists this clonotype with a few counts. The chain has TRBV5-1 and TRBJ1-2, with TRBD1 as a possible D gene (5 bases). Germline loops: CDR1 SGHRS, CDR2 YFSETQ. The CDR3 runs to 14 residues. Trimming took 5 bases from V and 4 from J, leaving 15 bases between them. The CDR3 DNA reads as TGCGCCAGCAGATGGGACCTAGTGGTCTATGGCTACACCTTC. Its translation is CASRWDLVVYGYTF. The full variable domain, rest sourced from reference TRBV5-1 and TRBJ1-2, is KAGVTQTPRYLIKTRGQQVTLSCSPISGHRSVSWYQQTPGQGLQFLFEYFSETQRNKGNFPGRFSGRQFSNSRSEMNVSTLELGDSALYLCASRWDLVVYGYTFGSGTRLTVV.

This chain connects TRBV6-1 to TRBJ1-1, with 9 nucleotides matching TRBD1. Germline CDR1 is MNHNS and CDR2 is SASEGT. The CDR3 has 15 residues. Trimming cost V 5 bases and J 1 base; bases outside gene matches: 5. The CDR3 DNA reads as TGTGCCAGCAGTAAGGACAGGGGCGCGAACACTGAAGCTTTCTTT. The encoded protein is CASSKDRGANTEAFF.

This clonotype came up a few times. The chain combines TRBV20-1 with TRBJ2-1; 12 positions match TRBD2. The length of the CDR3 is 14 residues. Germline V CDR1 and CDR2: DFQATT, SNEGSKA (reference sequence). Trimming at V came to 3 bases and at J to 8 bases, leaving 5 bases not matched to a gene. CDR3 coding DNA: TGCAGTGCTAGTCGACTAGCGGGAGACGATGAGCAGTTCTTC. This translates into CSASRLAGDDEQFF.

The chain joins TRBV20-1 to TRBJ1-5; D ambiguous. Trimming stripped 3 bases from V and 0 bases from J, with 9 bases between. This CDR3 spans 14 amino acids. Germline values: CDR1 DFQATT, CDR2 SNEGSKA (reference sequence). CDR3 sequence reads: CSASPRDSNQPQHF. CDR3 DNA sequence: TGCAGTGCTAGCCCTAGGGATAGCAATCAGCCCCAGCATTTT.

The genes are TRBV20-1 and TRBJ2-1, with 15 nucleotides matching TRBD2. V gave up 5 bases and J gave up 6 bases; unmatched junction bases: 8. This CDR3 contains 16 residues. Germline CDR1 reads DFQATT; CDR2 reads SNEGSKA (reference sequence). The DNA for the CDR3 is TGCAGTGCTTTCACCCCGGGACTAGCGGGGGGCAATGAGCAGTTCTTC. Translating gives CSAFTPGLAGGNEQFF.

This clonotype was observed a few times. The rearrangement uses TRBV6-1 and TRBJ2-4; D may be TRBD1 (8 bases). V was trimmed by 2 bases and J by 1 base, leaving 21 bases between them. CDR1 MNHNS and CDR2 SASEGT come from the germline V gene. This CDR3 is built from 19 residues. The CDR3 DNA is TGTGCCAGCAGTGAACCGCAGGGGGCGTGGGGGGGTGCCAAAAACATTCAGTACTTC. Translating gives CASSEPQGAWGGAKNIQYF.

V usage is TRBV24-1 and J usage is TRBJ2-1; 7 positions agree with TRBD1. Germline loops: CDR1 KGHDR, CDR2 SFDVKD. The CDR3 length is 13 residues. Trimming removed 10 bases from V and 2 bases from J; junction bases left unmatched: 4. CDR3 sequence reads: CATGTAPYNEQFF. The CDR3 coding sequence is TGTGCCACAGGGACAGCTCCCTACAATGAGCAGTTCTTC.

This clonotype showed up many times. This rearrangement joins TRBV24-1 to TRBJ2-5; no clear D. CDR1 and CDR2 (germline): KGHDR, SFDVKD. V was trimmed by 9 bases and J by 5 bases, leaving 9 bases between them. The CDR3 covers 11 residues. The CDR3 DNA follows: TGTGCCACCGGCGAGCACGAGACCCAGTACTTC. Its protein product is CATGEHETQYF.

This clonotype was counted ten times or more. CDR3 in amino acids: CASSTAGIIGSPLHF. The CDR3 DNA is TGCGCCAGCAGCACAGCCGGTATAATCGGTTCACCCCTCCACTTT. This chain links TRBV4-1 with TRBJ1-6; D remains unclear. The CDR3 length is 15 residues. CDR1 is MGHRA, CDR2 YSYEKL, per germline. Between the trimmed V and J ends, which lost 5 bases and 9 bases, there was a span of 17 bases.

The J gene is TRBJ2-5, the V gene TRBV6-1; perhaps D is TRBD1 or TRBD2 (5 bases each). With 10 bases removed from V and 1 base from J, the gap between germline ends came to 13 bases. Germline assignment: CDR1 MNHNS and CDR2 SASEGT. The CDR3 extends over 13 amino acids. CDR3 coding DNA: TGTGCCACCCGGTGGGGGAGCCAAGAGACCCAGTACTTC. This gives the protein CATRWGSQETQYF.

This clonotype showed up just a few times. The chain recombines TRBV9 with TRBJ2-5; D perhaps matches TRBD2 (5 bases). The CDR3 totals 15 residues. The germline CDR1 and CDR2 sequences are SGDLS and YYNGEE. The V and J ends lost 4 bases and 4 bases respectively, with 17 bases between them. CDR3 bases: TGTGCCAGCAGCCCCCTTTATTTTGCGGGAGAGACCCAGTACTTC. As protein: CASSPLYFAGETQYF.